These 6 T cell receptor beta chains originate from one sample sequenced in a study of T cell changes during pregnancy in multiple sclerosis. The method was immunoSEQ multiplex PCR; TCRdb's version includes in-frame clones alone and lacks a portion of them. The sample includes about 120,000 clones, approximately 94% of them seen just once. The source was peripheral blood, collected before pregnancy. Source of these receptors: a female donor with multiple sclerosis, enrolled in a pregnancy study.

In nucleotides, the CDR3 is TGCGCCAGCAGCCAAGATATTCGGACAGGGGGCCCGCAGTTCTTC. It specifies CASSQDIRTGGPQFF. The chain employs TRBV4-1 and TRBJ2-1, with 11 nucleotides matching TRBD1. Germline lookup yields CDR1 MGHRA and CDR2 YSYEKL. V lost 0 bases, J lost 12 bases, and 7 bases stayed unmatched. The CDR3 consists of 15 residues.

The chain employs TRBV7-3 and TRBJ1-1; D uncertain. With 4 bases removed from V and 1 base from J, the gap between germline ends came to 7 bases. The length of the CDR3 is 13 residues. CDR1 and CDR2 from the germline V gene are SGHTA and FQGTGA. The CDR3 reads CASSSSGNTEAFF. CDR3 nucleotides: TGTGCCAGCAGCTCCTCCGGGAACACTGAAGCTTTCTTT.

This clone showed up just once. The rearrangement uses TRBV6-4 and TRBJ2-3; TRBD2 is a possible D gene (5 bases). Germline V CDR1 and CDR2: MRHNA, SNTAGT. V was shortened by 5 bases and J by 2 bases, with 20 bases between the two germline ends. The CDR3 consists of 17 residues. The CDR3 sequence: CASSPLAFPTHTDTQYF. For the CDR3, the DNA is TGTGCCAGCAGTCCCCTAGCTTTCCCCACACACACAGATACGCAGTATTTT.

The chain couples TRBV9 to TRBJ2-3, with 9 nucleotides matching TRBD2. The germline V gene has CDR1 SGDLS and CDR2 YYNGEE. This CDR3 has 16 amino acids. Trimming at V came to 2 bases and at J to 3 bases, leaving 7 bases not matched to a gene. The CDR3, as DNA: TGTGCCAGCAGCGTCGGACTAGCGACTTTTACAGATACGCAGTATTTT. It specifies CASSVGLATFTDTQYF.

The V and J genes are TRBV28 and TRBJ1-1; TRBD1 matches 8 bases. The CDR3 totals 11 residues. CDR1 and CDR2 (germline): MDHEN, SYDVKM. V was pared by 5 bases and J by 12 bases, with 5 bases of the junction left unmatched. CDR3 sequence: CASSINRGTFF. CDR3 nucleotide sequence: TGTGCCAGCAGTATTAACAGGGGGACTTTCTTT.

The rearrangement joins TRBV7-6 to TRBJ2-3; 13 bases are a match to TRBD2. The CDR3 consists of 17 residues. The junction had 7 bases not matched to a gene; V was cut back by 5 bases and J by 2 bases. CDR1 SGHVS and CDR2 FNYEAQ come from the germline V gene. CDR3 sequence (DNA): TGTGCCAGCAGCCCCCGGACTAGCGGGGGCCACACAGATACGCAGTATTTT. Protein sequence: CASSPRTSGGHTDTQYF.